This entry is about one TCR beta chain. A read error may produce the germline difference seen at one junction end. Evenly divided among several immunoSEQ plates was the genomic DNA of each subset. Measured with immunoSEQ multiplex PCR; TCRdb has only the in-frame clones, and not every one. The table has about 2 million clones, roughly 94% seen once. The data derive from a study of shared clonotypes between healthy human individuals. Turning to the study itself: For every donor, three CD4 naive, three CD4 memory, two CD8 naive and one CD8 memory plates were used.

The sequence derives from a man aged 18 to 30 in good health. The sequencing input was naive CD4+ T cells sorted from blood. Subset given: CD45RA+ positively selected.

The CDR3, as DNA: TGCGCCAGCAGCTTTACTAGCGGAACGAACATCGGGGAGCTGTTTTTT. This codes for CASSFTSGTNIGELFF. This chain uses TRBV5-1 with TRBJ2-2, with 8 bases fitting TRBD2. The CDR3 has 16 amino acids. Germline V gene sequence: CDR1 SGHRS, CDR2 YFSETQ. Together with reference TRBV5-1 and TRBJ2-2, the CDR3 gives the full variable domain: KAGVTQTPRYLIKTRGQQVTLSCSPISGHRSVSWYQQTPGQGLQFLFEYFSETQRNKGNFPGRFSGRQFSNSRSEMNVSTLELGDSALYLCASSFTSGTNIGELFFGEGSRLTVL.